These 28 T cell receptor beta chains came from one sample sequenced in a study of blood T cell repertoires in COVID-19. Generated by immunoSEQ multiplex PCR, the TCRdb table keeps only in-frame clones and is missing some. The sample holds approximately 70,000 clones, approximately 90% seen once. The specimen sequenced was peripheral blood. Receptor source: a woman aged 45-59 years with COVID-19, enrolled during active disease.

The rearrangement joins TRBV9 to TRBJ2-3; TRBD2 aligns across 11 bases. Trimming at V came to 0 bases and at J to 7 bases, leaving 4 bases not matched to a gene. CDR1 and CDR2 from the germline V gene are SGDLS and YYNGEE. This CDR3 contains 15 residues. The CDR3 spells CASSVGLAGSNTQYF. The DNA of the CDR3 is TGTGCCAGCAGCGTAGGACTAGCGGGAAGTAATACGCAGTATTTT. The full variable domain, in which reference TRBV9 and TRBJ2-3 provide the parts outside the CDR3, is DSGVTQTPKHLITATGQRVTLRCSPRSGDLSVYWYQQSLDQGLQFLIQYYNGEERAKGNILERFSAQQFPDLHSELNLSSLELGDSALYFCASSVGLAGSNTQYFGPGTRLTVL.

This sequence joins TRBV28 and TRBJ1-2, with 8 bases aligning to TRBD1. The trim removed 8 bases at V and 4 bases at J, leaving 9 bases unmatched. This CDR3 contains 14 residues. The germline gives CDR1 MDHEN, CDR2 SYDVKM. CDR3: CASPPGQETYGYTF. The DNA for the CDR3 is TGTGCCAGCCCCCCGGGACAGGAGACCTATGGCTACACCTTC.

The chain carries TRBV12-3 or TRBV12-4 and TRBJ1-2, with D hard to call. V lost 2 bases and J lost 6, with 10 bases in between. CDR3 length: 13 amino acids. This chain's CDR3 is CASSLMSGDGYTF. DNA for the CDR3: TGTGCCAGCAGTTTAATGTCCGGGGATGGCTACACCTTC.

V gene TRBV5-1 combines with J gene TRBJ2-4; 11 bases map to TRBD1. The CDR3 runs to 15 residues. CDR1 SGHRS and CDR2 YFSETQ come from the germline V gene. V lost 2 bases and J lost 10; bases outside the gene matches: 8. The CDR3 DNA is TGCGCCAGCAGCTTATCCGGGACAGGGGGGAGGATTCAGTACTTC. Its protein product is CASSLSGTGGRIQYF. Filled out from reference TRBV5-1 and TRBJ2-4, the complete variable domain reads KAGVTQTPRYLIKTRGQQVTLSCSPISGHRSVSWYQQTPGQGLQFLFEYFSETQRNKGNFPGRFSGRQFSNSRSEMNVSTLELGDSALYLCASSLSGTGGRIQYFGAGTRLSVL.

The chain combines TRBV29-1 with TRBJ2-1; 14 bases line up with TRBD2. CDR3 length: 13 residues. The germline V gene encodes CDR1 SQVTM and CDR2 ANQGSEA. CDR3 DNA sequence: TGCACTTCACCGGGACTAGCGGGAGATGAGCAGTTCTTC. Translated, it gives CTSPGLAGDEQFF.

V gene TRBV6-5 combines with J gene TRBJ2-1; D is unclear. V lost 6 bases to trimming and J lost 1 base, with 13 bases between them. In germline, CDR1 is MNHEY, CDR2 SVGAGI. This CDR3 is 15 amino acids long. The CDR3 sequence is CASSASTASYNEQFF. The CDR3 bases are TGTGCCAGCAGCGCCTCAACAGCTTCCTACAATGAGCAGTTCTTC.

This clone was counted once. This chain's CDR3 is CASSEGTYQETQYF. The CDR3 DNA follows: TGTGCCAGCAGCGAAGGGACTTACCAAGAGACCCAGTACTTC. The chain has TRBV7-8 and TRBJ2-5; D is possibly TRBD2 (6 bases). V lost 5 bases and J 0 bases, leaving 10 bases between the germline ends. From germline, CDR1 is SGHVS and CDR2 FQNEAQ. The CDR3 has 14 amino acids.

In regard to this clone: One end of the junction does not line up with germline, which may come from a read error. The rearrangement links TRBV10-3 to TRBJ2-7; maybe TRBD2 (6 bases). The germline V gene encodes CDR1 ENHRY and CDR2 SYGVKD. The CDR3 covers 11 residues. CDR3 coding DNA: TGTGCCATCAGTGATTTTGGGACTCCGCTCTTC. Its protein is CAISDFGTPLF.

The rearrangement uses TRBV2 and TRBJ2-1, with TRBD2 as a possible D gene (5 bases). The CDR3 spans 11 residues. From germline, CDR1 is SNHLY and CDR2 FYNNEI. The CDR3 reads CASGGGHEQFF. The CDR3 DNA follows: TGTGCGAGCGGTGGAGGTCATGAGCAGTTCTTC.

V and J are TRBV4-3 and TRBJ2-6; no reliable D call. This CDR3 region has 18 residues. Per the germline V gene, CDR1 is LGHNA and CDR2 is YSLEER. V was trimmed by 8 bases and J by 0 bases, leaving 20 bases between them. CDR3: CASCSHISPSSGANVLTF. The CDR3 nucleotides are TGCGCCAGCTGCTCACATATTTCACCAAGCTCTGGGGCCAACGTCCTGACTTTC.

This chain links TRBV3-1 (or the pseudogene TRBV3-2) with TRBJ2-7, with unresolved D. This CDR3 is built from 14 residues. The germline V gene has CDR1 LGHDT and CDR2 YNNKEL (reference sequence). V lost 7 bases to trimming and J lost 0 bases, with 13 bases between them. The chain's CDR3 is CASTLRWNSYEQYF. The CDR3 coding sequence is TGTGCCAGCACCCTCAGGTGGAACTCCTACGAGCAGTACTTC.

The chain recombines TRBV6-5 with TRBJ2-2, with TRBD2 as a possible D gene (6 bases). CDR1 is MNHEY, CDR2 SVGAGI, per germline. The CDR3 is 15 residues long. Between the trimmed V and J ends, which lost 3 bases and 6 bases, there was a span of 14 bases. Here the CDR3 DNA reads TGTGCCAGCAGTTATGGGGAGGTATTACCCGGGGAGCTGTTTTTT. Amino acids: CASSYGEVLPGELFF.

This chain connects TRBV2 to TRBJ1-2, with D unclear. The CDR3 has 14 residues. V shed 8 bases and J shed 0 bases, with 13 bases lying between them. The germline V gene has CDR1 SNHLY and CDR2 FYNNEI. The CDR3, as DNA: TGTGCCAGCTCCGGACTCCCCGCTAACTATGGCTACACCTTC. It codes for CASSGLPANYGYTF.

The chain employs TRBV28 and TRBJ1-1; possible D gene TRBD1, 6 bases. CDR3 length equals 14 residues. Germline CDR1 and CDR2: MDHEN and SYDVKM. Trimming stripped 5 bases from V and 3 bases from J, with 13 bases between. This CDR3 reads CASSLTGAYTEAFF. In DNA, the CDR3 is TGTGCCAGCAGTCTGACAGGAGCTTACACTGAAGCTTTCTTT.

The rearrangement uses TRBV16 and TRBJ2-7, with TRBD2 matching 7 bases. The CDR3 extends over 15 amino acids. Trimming removed 2 bases from V and 3 bases from J; junction bases left unmatched: 7. Germline V gives CDR1 KGHSY, CDR2 FQNENV. In nucleotides, the CDR3 is TGTGCCAGCAGCCAAATAGCGGGCCAGATCTACGAGCAGTACTTC. Translated, it gives CASSQIAGQIYEQYF.

The chain couples TRBV7-2 to TRBJ1-2; D may be TRBD1 (5 bases). CDR1 and CDR2 from the germline V gene are SGHTA and FQGNSA. V lost 7 bases and J 5 bases, leaving 17 bases between the germline ends. The CDR3 extends over 14 amino acids. The CDR3 loop is CASNPMTDTYGYTF. CDR3 in DNA: TGTGCCAGCAACCCCATGACAGATACTTATGGCTACACCTTC.

This clone occurred a few times. This sequence joins TRBV7-9 and TRBJ2-2, with 10 nucleotides matching TRBD2. Per germline, CDR1 SEHNR and CDR2 FQNEAQ (reference sequence). The CDR3 is made up of 14 amino acids. J lost 10 bases, V lost 2 bases, and 4 bases had no gene match. Here the CDR3 reads CASSLRLAGAELFF. In DNA form, the CDR3 reads TGTGCCAGCAGCTTAAGGCTAGCGGGAGCGGAGCTGTTTTTT.

The chain combines TRBV6-4 with TRBJ1-2; 10 nucleotides align to TRBD1. The CDR3 has 13 residues. J gave up 8 bases and V 3 bases, and 3 bases lay outside the gene matches. CDR1 MRHNA and CDR2 SNTAGT come from the germline V gene. The CDR3 DNA follows: TGTGCCAGCAGTGATGACAGGGGGCGCGGCTACACCTTC. Encoded protein: CASSDDRGRGYTF.

V usage is TRBV4-2 and J usage is TRBJ2-1, with TRBD2 matching 9 bases. The CDR3 is 17 residues long. Germline lookup yields CDR1 LGHNA and CDR2 YNFKEQ. V trimming: 1 base; J trimming: 5 bases; junction bases outside the gene matches: 9. CDR3 amino acids: CASSQVRTSDLNNEQFF. The CDR3 coding sequence is TGTGCCAGCAGCCAAGTCCGGACTAGCGATCTCAACAATGAGCAGTTCTTC.

The CDR3 bases are TGTGCCATACAGCGGGCAGCGAACACCGGGGAGCTGTTTTTT. Translating it yields CAIQRAANTGELFF. The J gene is TRBJ2-2, the V gene TRBV28; a possible D gene is TRBD2 (6 bases). V shed 10 bases and J shed 0 bases, with 12 bases lying between them. CDR1 and CDR2 from the germline V gene are MDHEN and SYDVKM. The CDR3 length is 14 residues.

This chain uses TRBV15 with TRBJ2-2; no firm D call. The ends were cut back, 1 base at V and 3 bases at J, with 6 bases in the middle. This CDR3 is 14 amino acids long. CDR1 and CDR2 from the germline V gene are LNHNV and YYDKDF (reference sequence). CDR3 sequence: CATSRVRDTGELFF. The CDR3, as DNA: TGTGCCACCAGCAGAGTTCGGGACACCGGGGAGCTGTTTTTT.

This clone has just one count. The chain uses TRBV5-5 and TRBJ1-2, with D hard to call. The length of the CDR3 is 12 residues. The V gene's germline CDR1 is SGHKS and CDR2 YYEKEE (reference sequence). V dropped 2 bases and J dropped 8 bases, with 10 bases sitting between them. The CDR3 loop reads CASSFGREGYTF. In nucleotides, the CDR3 is TGTGCCAGCAGCTTCGGACGGGAGGGCTACACCTTC. Using reference TRBV5-5 and TRBJ1-2 for the parts outside the CDR3, the full variable domain is DAGVTQSPTHLIKTRGQQVTLRCSPISGHKSVSWYQQVLGQGPQFIFQYYEKEERGRGNFPDRFSARQFPNYSSELNVNALLLGDSALYLCASSFGREGYTFGSGTRLTVV.

The V gene is TRBV19, the J gene TRBJ2-1, with TRBD1 as a possible D gene (5 bases). The length of the CDR3 is 15 residues. V shed 7 bases and J shed 5 bases, with 18 bases lying between them. The germline V gene has CDR1 LNHDA and CDR2 SQIVND (reference sequence). In DNA, the CDR3 is TGTGCCAGTATGGTAACGGCAGGGCGTAACAATGAGCAGTTCTTC. This translates into CASMVTAGRNNEQFF.

V usage is TRBV20-1 and J usage is TRBJ2-3; no reliable D call. Trimming took off 3 bases at V and 1 base at J, with 14 bases between the two ends. This CDR3 is built from 15 residues. Germline assignment: CDR1 DFQATT and CDR2 SNEGSKA (reference sequence). This CDR3 reads CSASIASVGTDTQYF. The CDR3 region has the DNA TGCAGTGCTAGTATCGCGAGCGTGGGCACAGATACGCAGTATTTT.

The chain uses TRBV9 and TRBJ1-4; 7 bases match TRBD1. The germline gives CDR1 SGDLS, CDR2 YYNGEE. CDR3 length: 14 residues. V shed 4 bases and J 4 bases; nucleotides not matched to a gene: 4. CDR3 bases: TGTGCCAGCAGCCGCCCAGGGGGTAATGAAAAACTGTTTTTT. Protein: CASSRPGGNEKLFF.

The V and J genes are TRBV6-2 or TRBV6-3 and TRBJ2-5; D is unclear. The V gene lost 1 base and the J gene lost 1 base, with 4 bases spanning the gap. The CDR3 totals 13 residues. Germline V CDR1 and CDR2: MNHEY, SVGEGT. The CDR3 DNA sequence: TGTGCCAGCAGTTACTTTCTCCAAGAGACCCAGTACTTC. Amino acid sequence: CASSYFLQETQYF.

The rearrangement joins TRBV5-1 to TRBJ1-6; 7 nucleotides agree with TRBD1. CDR1 and CDR2 (germline): SGHRS, YFSETQ. CDR3 length: 15 amino acids. With 2 bases clipped from V and 9 bases from J, the junction kept 8 bases outside the gene matches. The CDR3 DNA follows: TGCGCCAGCAGCTTCTACAGACAGGGAACTTCACCCCTCCACTTT. This sequence encodes CASSFYRQGTSPLHF.

The chain couples TRBV3-1 (or the pseudogene TRBV3-2) to TRBJ2-1, with 8 nucleotides matching TRBD2. The length of the CDR3 is 16 residues. Germline V gene sequence: CDR1 LGHDT, CDR2 YNNKEL (reference sequence). V was clipped by 4 bases and J by 8 bases; unmatched bases: 13. DNA of the CDR3: TGTGCCAGCAGCCTCTTGACGGGAGGGGATGGGGATGAGCAGTTCTTC. Its protein product is CASSLLTGGDGDEQFF.